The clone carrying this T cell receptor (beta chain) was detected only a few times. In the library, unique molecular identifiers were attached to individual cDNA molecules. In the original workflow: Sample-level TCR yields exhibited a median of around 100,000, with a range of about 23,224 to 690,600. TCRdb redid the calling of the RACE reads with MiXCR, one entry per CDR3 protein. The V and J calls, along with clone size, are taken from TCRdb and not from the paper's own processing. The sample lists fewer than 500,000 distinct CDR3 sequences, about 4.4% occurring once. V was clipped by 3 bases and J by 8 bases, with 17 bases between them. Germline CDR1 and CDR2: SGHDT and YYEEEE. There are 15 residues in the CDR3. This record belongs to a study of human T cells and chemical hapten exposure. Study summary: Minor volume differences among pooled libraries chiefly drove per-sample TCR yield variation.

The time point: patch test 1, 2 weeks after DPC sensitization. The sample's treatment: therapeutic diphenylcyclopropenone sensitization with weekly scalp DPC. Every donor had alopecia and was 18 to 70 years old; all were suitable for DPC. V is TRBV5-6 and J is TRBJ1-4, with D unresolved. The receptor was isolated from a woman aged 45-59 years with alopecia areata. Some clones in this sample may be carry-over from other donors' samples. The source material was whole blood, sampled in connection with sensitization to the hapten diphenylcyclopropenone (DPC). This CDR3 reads CASSYMTPLEEKLFF. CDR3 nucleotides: TGTGCCAGCAGCTATATGACCCCCTTGGAGGAAAAACTGTTTTTT.